One and the same sample provided the 12 T cell receptor beta chains below, sequenced in a study of regulatory T cells in long-lasting Graves disease. The TCR beta library used iRepertoire HTBI primers with Arm-PCR amplification of CDR3. Via MiXCR, TCRdb re-called the multiplex PCR reads, giving one row per CDR3 protein. The repertoire consists of 400,000 to 500,000 distinct CDR3 sequences, with roughly a fifth occurring once and the leading ten covering more than 13%. Time point of the sample: persistent/refractory GD, antithyroid drugs over 5 years with positive TRAb. PBMC-derived RNA was used for the TCR library. This material consisted of peripheral blood mononuclear cells (PBMCs), taken when the disease was refractory, from a patient treated with antithyroid drugs. These receptors were taken from a female donor with Graves disease.

In its sample, this clonotype was seen many times. The chain recombines TRBV7-9 with TRBJ2-5; 8 bases fit TRBD2. Germline V lookup: CDR1 SEHNR, CDR2 FQNEAQ (reference sequence). This CDR3 spans 15 amino acids. J gave up 5 bases and V 5 bases, and 10 bases lay outside the gene matches. Written as DNA, the CDR3 is TGTGCCAGCAGCCCCCCCCTAGCGGGTGTGGAGACCCAGTACTTC. Protein product: CASSPPLAGVETQYF.

This clonotype was seen repeatedly, ten times or more. The chain is built from TRBV6-2 or TRBV6-3 and TRBJ1-2; 10 bases are shared with TRBD1. J lost 5 bases, V lost 4 bases, and 10 bases had no gene match. CDR1 and CDR2 from the germline V gene are MNHEY and SVGEGT. This CDR3 comprises 16 residues. The CDR3 nucleotides read TGTGCCAGCAGTTCTACGACAGGGGGCGACATTTATGGCTACACCTTC. This gives the protein CASSSTTGGDIYGYTF.

The rearrangement joins TRBV29-1 to TRBJ2-7; D might be TRBD1 (6 bases). CDR3 length: 14 residues. Deletions cut 4 bases from V and 4 bases from J, with 17 bases between. In germline, CDR1 is SQVTM, CDR2 ANQGSEA. The CDR3 DNA reads as TGCAGCGTTGGCGGAGACAGGAATCTATACGAGCAGTACTTC. Translation gives CSVGGDRNLYEQYF.

Many counts were recorded for this clonotype. The chain has TRBV28 and TRBJ2-7; 12 bases map to TRBD2. The ends lost 5 bases at V and 7 bases at J; junction bases unmatched: 9. CDR3 length equals 15 residues. Germline CDR1 MDHEN, CDR2 SYDVKM. CDR3 nucleotides: TGTGCCAGCAGTGAACTAGCGGGAGGTCCGTTTGAGCAGTACTTC. Its protein is CASSELAGGPFEQYF.

The DNA for the CDR3 is TGTGCCAGCAGCTGGGGCCCAGACGAGCAGTACTTC. This translates into CASSWGPDEQYF. The rearrangement links TRBV5-6 to TRBJ2-7, with D perhaps matching TRBD1 (5 bases). Germline loops: CDR1 SGHDT, CDR2 YYEEEE. V dropped 3 bases and J dropped 5 bases, with 9 bases sitting between them. The CDR3 has 12 residues.

This clonotype appeared a few times. V is TRBV7-9 and J is TRBJ1-5; D not resolved. Germline CDR1 and CDR2: SEHNR and FQNEAQ (reference sequence). This CDR3 is 14 amino acids long. Trimming took off 5 bases at V and 0 bases at J, with 8 bases between the two ends. DNA for the CDR3: TGTGCCAGCAGCACTCAGTATAGCAATCAGCCCCAGCATTTT. Its translation: CASSTQYSNQPQHF.

In the case of this clonotype: A clone one base away is much larger, so this may be a read error. The chain employs TRBV27 and TRBJ2-7; 7 bases fit TRBD1. Germline assignment: CDR1 MNHEY and CDR2 SMNVEV (reference sequence). J lost 2 bases, V lost 7 bases, and 11 bases had no gene match. The CDR3 runs to 15 residues. The CDR3 coding sequence is TGTGCCAGCAACCTCCGAGGGGACAGCCCCTACGAGCAGTACTTC. Protein: CASNLRGDSPYEQYF.

This clonotype has ten or more counts. The V gene is TRBV7-3, the J gene TRBJ2-7; D is perhaps TRBD2 (5 bases). Germline lookup yields CDR1 SGHTA and CDR2 FQGTGA. Trimming pared 2 bases from V and 4 bases from J, leaving 9 bases between. The CDR3 extends over 13 amino acids. The CDR3 sequence is CASSLYAGYEQYF. For the CDR3, the DNA is TGTGCCAGCAGCTTATATGCGGGTTACGAGCAGTACTTC.

This clonotype was observed a few times. The rearrangement uses TRBV3-1 and TRBJ2-7, with 7 bases fitting TRBD1. The germline V gene has CDR1 LGHDT and CDR2 YNNKEL (reference sequence). With 4 bases clipped from V and 3 bases from J, the junction kept 6 bases outside the gene matches. The CDR3 extends over 14 amino acids. CDR3 in DNA: TGTGCCAGCAGCCTCTCAGGGGGACACTACGAGCAGTACTTC. It translates to CASSLSGGHYEQYF.

The chain links TRBV5-8 to TRBJ1-4; possible D gene TRBD1, 5 bases. Germline V CDR1 and CDR2: SGHTS, YDEGEE. Trimming shortened V by 4 bases and J by 2 bases, and 9 bases separated the two germline ends. The CDR3 is made up of 14 amino acids. The CDR3 coding sequence is TGTGCCAGCAGCCCGGGACTGACTAATGAAAAACTGTTTTTT. Residues: CASSPGLTNEKLFF.

The V gene is TRBV3-1, the J gene TRBJ1-3; tentatively, D is TRBD1 (6 bases). With 0 bases removed from V and 2 bases from J, the gap between germline ends came to 14 bases. Germline V gene data show CDR1 as LGHDT and CDR2 as YNNKEL (reference sequence). There are 17 residues in the CDR3. CDR3 amino acids: CASSQDGGPMAGNTIYF. CDR3 DNA: TGTGCCAGCAGCCAAGATGGGGGGCCAATGGCTGGAAACACCATATATTTT.

The chain joins TRBV11-2 to TRBJ1-2; D gene ambiguous. The CDR3 loop spans 14 amino acids. The germline V gene has CDR1 SGHAT and CDR2 FQNNGV. Trimming shortened V by 0 bases and J by 2 bases, and 7 bases separated the two germline ends. CDR3 DNA: TGTGCCAGCAGCTTAGACAGGAGCAACTATGGCTACACCTTC. Translated: CASSLDRSNYGYTF.